The sequence of this TCR beta chain was determined in a study of T cell responses to AZD1222 COVID-19 vaccine. Study overall: Second-dose intervals of approximately 4 or approximately 12 weeks were pooled.

Trimming shortened V by 2 bases and J by 4 bases, and 12 bases separated the two germline ends. Germline V gene lookup returns CDR1 SGHTS and CDR2 YDEGEE. The CDR3 runs to 14 residues. In regard to this clone: Antigen: not known.

The protocol was immunoSEQ multiplex PCR, while the TCRdb copy is restricted to in-frame clones and leaves out a portion. The data show 95,000 to 110,000 clones, 93% seen once. Study-wide results and limits: Spike-specific TCR breadth and depth went up after people got two AZD1222 doses. The sample set comprised mostly white British donors with more females, and clonal diversity was possibly underestimated.

The sequences come from peripheral blood, collected on day 0 of AZD1222 vaccination. The V gene is TRBV5-8, the J gene TRBJ1-2, with a tentative D call TRBD1 (6 bases). The sequence was obtained from an adult in good health. CDR3 sequence: CASSFGRGAYGYTF. CDR3 coding DNA: TGTGCCAGCAGCTTCGGCAGGGGAGCCTATGGCTACACCTTC.